This passage covers 23 T cell receptor gamma chains from one sample sequenced in a study of γδ T cells in repeated Plasmodium falciparum infection. Vgamma9/Vdelta2+ and Vdelta2-negative gammadelta T cells were flow-sorted from PBMC for bulk sequencing. TCRdb re-called clones from the multiplex PCR reads using CATT. The sample includes more than 4,000 gamma-chain clones, around 3% of them seen just once. Sample: gamma-delta T cells from blood. Receptor source: a pool of human donors (malaria-infected and uninfected, not separated).

This clone is categorized as medium-sized. A far larger clone is one nucleotide away, so this likely arose from a read error. The chain links TRGV9 to TRGJ1 or TRGJ2. The CDR3 totals 13 residues. Germline V gene data show CDR1 as GITISATS and CDR2 as ISYDGTV (reference sequence). J lost 7 bases, V lost 2 bases, and 8 bases had no gene match. The CDR3: CALWEAFYYKKLF. For the CDR3, the DNA is TGTGCCTTGTGGGAGGCGTTTTACTATAAGAAACTCTTT.

The chain recombines TRGV9 with TRGJP. The J gene was not available in TCRdb and was assigned here by matching the DNA to germline segments. CDR1 is GITISATS, CDR2 ISYDGTV, per germline (reference sequence). The CDR3 spans 15 residues. V gave up 5 bases and J gave up 7 bases; unmatched junction bases: 5. In DNA, the CDR3 is TGTGCCTTGTGGGGGATGGAGTTGGGCAAAAAAATCAAGGTATTT. This encodes CALWGMELGKKIKVF.

This clone was recorded a few times. The translation of this DNA and the TCRdb protein of a much larger clone differ at residue 9, probably owing to a read error; the protein shown here is translated from the DNA. J is TRGJP and V is TRGV9. The J gene, left out of TCRdb, was set here by checking the DNA against germline. The CDR3 totals 18 residues. CDR1 and CDR2 (germline): GITISATS, ISYDGTV (reference sequence). V lost 0 bases and J lost 6; bases outside the gene matches: 8. CDR3 in amino acids: CALWEVPSRELGKKIKVF. Here the CDR3 DNA reads TGTGCCTTGTGGGAGGTGCCAAGCAGAGAGTTGGGCAAAAAAATCAAGGTATTT.

Comment on this clone: This DNA translates differently at residue 3 from the TCRdb protein, which is that of a much larger clone; a read error is likely, and the protein shown is the DNA's own translation. The V and J genes are TRGV2 and TRGJ1 or TRGJ2. Looked up from germline, CDR1 is EGSNGY and CDR2 is YDSYNSKV. The CDR3 is 12 residues long. The DNA of the CDR3 is TGTGCCGCCTGGGACGGGCCCTTGAAGAAACTCTTT. The encoded protein is CAAWDGPLKKLF.

This clone was counted only a few times. This rearrangement joins TRGV9 to TRGJ1 or TRGJ2. TCRdb gives no J gene; it was assigned here by matching the DNA to germline. CDR1 is GITISATS and CDR2 is ISYDGTV in the germline V gene (reference sequence). The CDR3 covers 14 residues. J lost 1 base, V lost 3 bases, and 6 bases had no gene match. The chain's CDR3 is CALWEITNYYKKLF. CDR3 coding DNA: TGTGCCTTGTGGGAGATAACTAATTATTATAAGAAACTCTTT.

By share, this clone counts as medium-sized. The V and J genes are TRGV9 and TRGJP. The CDR3 extends over 16 amino acids. Germline V gene data show CDR1 as GITISATS and CDR2 as ISYDGTV (reference sequence). V lost 3 bases, J lost 8 bases, and 7 bases stayed unmatched. The CDR3 loop reads CALWESAKLGKKIKVF. As DNA, the CDR3 is TGTGCCTTGTGGGAGAGTGCGAAGTTGGGCAAAAAAATCAAGGTATTT.

This clone was counted a few times. J is TRGJP and V is TRGV9. Because TCRdb records no J gene, it was assigned here through a match of the DNA to germline. CDR1 GITISATS and CDR2 ISYDGTV come from the germline V gene (reference sequence). The CDR3 length is 19 residues. V trimming: 2 bases; J trimming: 4 bases; junction bases outside the gene matches: 11. DNA of the CDR3: TGTGCCTTGTGGGAGGCCCAAGGCCTCCAAGAGTTGGGCAAAAAAATCAAGGTATTT. As protein: CALWEAQGLQELGKKIKVF.

This clone has a handful of counts. TCRdb shows a much larger clone's protein in place of this DNA's translation, and the two differ at residue 3, likely through a read error; the protein shown is translated from the DNA. The chain employs TRGV9 and TRGJP. The J gene, left out of TCRdb, was set here by checking the DNA against germline. The CDR3 sequence is 15 residues long. The V gene's germline CDR1 is GITISATS and CDR2 ISYDGTV (reference sequence). CDR3 in amino acids: CASWEPELGKKIKVF. The CDR3 DNA reads as TGTGCCTCGTGGGAGCCAGAGTTGGGCAAAAAAATCAAGGTATTT.

In regard to this clone: The TCRdb protein comes from a much larger clone and disagrees with this DNA's translation at residue 10, likely due to a read error; the protein given here is derived from the DNA. The chain has TRGV9 and TRGJ1 or TRGJ2. TCRdb offers no J gene call, so here the DNA was matched to germline to obtain one. CDR3 length equals 14 residues. The germline V gene has CDR1 GITISATS and CDR2 ISYDGTV (reference sequence). The CDR3: CALWEVENYCKKLF. As DNA, the CDR3 is TGTGCCTTGTGGGAGGTTGAGAATTATTGTAAGAAACTCTTT.

This clone occurred a few times. The protein held in TCRdb is that of a much larger clone and does not match this DNA's translation at residue 13, likely because of a read error; the protein shown is translated from the DNA. V is TRGV9 and J is TRGJP. Germline CDR1 reads GITISATS; CDR2 reads ISYDGTV (reference sequence). The CDR3 consists of 15 residues. The CDR3 is CALWEEELGKKIRVF. The CDR3 bases are TGTGCCCTGTGGGAGGAAGAGTTGGGCAAAAAAATCAGGGTATTT.

This clone was seen more than once but under ten times. The TCRdb protein, from a much larger clone, departs from this DNA's translation at residue 8, likely by read error; the protein shown derives from the DNA. This sequence joins TRGV5 and TRGJ1 or TRGJ2. TCRdb records no J gene; here it was assigned by comparing the DNA to germline. The CDR3 contains 13 residues. Germline CDR1 reads VINAFY; CDR2 reads YDVSNSKD. Trimming at V came to 5 bases and at J to 9 bases, leaving 13 bases not matched to a gene. CDR3 sequence (DNA): TGTGCCACCTGGGCCCGGGTGGAGTTTAAGAAACTCTTT. Translated: CATWARVEFKKLF.

This clone was counted a few times. It is likely a read error: a sequence one base away is far more abundant. The V gene is TRGV9, the J gene TRGJ1 or TRGJ2. No J gene was available from TCRdb, and it was assigned here by a germline match of the DNA. The CDR3 runs 15 residues. From germline, CDR1 is GITISATS and CDR2 ISYDGTV (reference sequence). CDR3 bases: TGCGCCTTGTGGGAGGTGCGGAATTATTATTATAAGAAACTCTTT. This encodes CALWEVRNYYYKKLF.

This clone was detected only a few times. The protein that TCRdb holds for this DNA derives from a much larger clone and differs from the translated DNA at residue 11, which likely indicates a read error; the protein shown here is translated from the DNA. The rearrangement links TRGV4 to TRGJ1 or TRGJ2. As TCRdb names no J gene, one was assigned here on the basis of a DNA match to germline. The germline gives CDR1 EGSTGY, CDR2 YDSYTSSV. Germline trimming cut 2 bases from V and 3 bases from J; bases unmatched to any gene: 16. The CDR3 length is 17 residues. CDR3 residues: CATWDVSSGVCYYKKLF. DNA of the CDR3: TGTGCCACCTGGGATGTTTCGAGCGGGGTATGTTATTATAAGAAACTCTTT.

This clone was seen more than once but under ten times. This DNA's translation differs at residue 14 from TCRdb's protein, which comes from a much larger clone; a read error is likely, and the protein shown is translated from the DNA. J gene calling gave no result, while the V gene is TRGV9. Germline V lookup: CDR1 GITISATS, CDR2 ISYDGTV (reference sequence). This CDR3 comprises 16 residues. The CDR3 region is CALWGTQELGKKIRVF. The CDR3 bases are TGTGCCTTGTGGGGGACACAAGAGTTGGGCAAAAAAATCAGGGTATTT.

By sample share, this clone is large. This sample includes further DNA sequences coding for the same CDR3. The chain combines TRGV9 with TRGJP. Per germline, CDR1 GITISATS and CDR2 ISYDGTV (reference sequence). The CDR3 extends over 16 amino acids. Germline trimming cut 0 bases from V and 7 bases from J; bases unmatched to any gene: 3. The CDR3 reads CALWEVPELGKKIKVF. The CDR3 coding sequence is TGTGCCTTGTGGGAGGTGCCGGAGTTGGGCAAAAAAATCAAGGTATTT.

Within the sample, this clone is medium-sized. This same CDR3 is encoded by further DNA sequences in the sample. V usage is TRGV8 and J usage is TRGJ1 or TRGJ2. The trim removed 1 base at V and 9 bases at J, leaving 6 bases unmatched. This CDR3 is 12 amino acids long. CDR1 and CDR2 from the germline V gene are VENAVY and YDSYNSRV. In nucleotides, the CDR3 is TGTGCCACCTGGGATAGACCCTCTAAGAAACTCTTT. This translates into CATWDRPSKKLF.

As to this clone: TCRdb records a much larger clone's protein for this DNA, with a difference at residue 5 that likely arises from a read error; the protein given is the translation of the DNA. The V call is TRGV8, the J call TRGJ1 or TRGJ2. The V gene's germline CDR1 is VENAVY and CDR2 YDSYNSRV. This CDR3 region has 11 residues. The V gene end was trimmed by 5 bases and the J gene end by 8 bases; junction bases not matched to a gene: 6. The CDR3 spells CATWGGDKKLF. Written as DNA, the CDR3 is TGTGCCACCTGGGGTGGTGATAAGAAACTCTTT.

To note about this clone: The protein given by TCRdb reflects a much larger clone and differs at residue 4 from this DNA's translation, likely from a read error; the protein shown is the DNA's translation. The V call is TRGV3, the J call TRGJ1 or TRGJ2. TCRdb does not report a J gene; here it was assigned by matching the DNA to germline references. Per the germline V gene, CDR1 is VTNTFY and CDR2 is YDVSTARD (reference sequence). CDR3 length: 22 residues. In nucleotides, the CDR3 is TGTGCCACCAGGGACAGGCGTTTAGTAAGGACGCCCACCATATCGAATTATTATAAGAAACTCTTT. It specifies CATRDRRLVRTPTISNYYKKLF.

This clone ranks as medium-sized. A much larger clone lies one base from this, so it may be a read error. Other DNA sequences within the sample encode an identical CDR3. V is TRGV3 and J is TRGJ1 or TRGJ2. V shed 0 bases, J shed 0 bases, and the junction held 26 bases outside the gene matches. The CDR3 extends over 22 amino acids. Germline CDR1 is VTNTFY and CDR2 is YDVSTARD (reference sequence). CDR3 DNA sequence: TGTGCCACCTGGGACAGGCGCTTAGTAAGGACGCCCACCATATCGAATTATTATAAGAAACTCTTT. Protein sequence: CATWDRRLVRTPTISNYYKKLF.

In regard to this clone: A far bigger clonotype differs at one base, so this is likely a read error. The same CDR3 also results from other DNA sequences found in this sample. The V and J genes are TRGV9 and TRGJP. The J gene is not listed in TCRdb, so it was assigned here from a DNA match to germline. The CDR3 consists of 18 residues. In germline, CDR1 is GITISATS, CDR2 ISYDGTV (reference sequence). In DNA, the CDR3 is TGTGCCTTATGGGAGGTGCAGGGGAGAGAGTTGGGCAAAAAAATCAAGGTATTT. Its translation is CALWEVQGRELGKKIKVF.

About this clone itself: A far larger clone is only one base removed, so a read error is likely. The sample carries other DNA sequences with the same CDR3. V gene TRGV2 combines with J gene TRGJ1 or TRGJ2. With 0 bases clipped from V and 10 bases from J, the junction kept 9 bases outside the gene matches. The germline gives CDR1 EGSNGY, CDR2 YDSYNSKV. The CDR3 loop spans 13 amino acids. CDR3 amino acids: CATWDGGRYKKLF. The DNA of the CDR3 is TGTGCCACCTGGGACGGGGGGAGATACAAGAAACTCTTT.

This clone counts as medium-sized. With only one base between it and a far larger clone, this is likely a read error. Other DNA sequences in the same sample also yield this CDR3. The chain recombines TRGV4 with TRGJP1. The CDR3 is 12 residues long. CDR1 and CDR2 (germline): EGSTGY, YDSYTSSV. The CDR3, as DNA: TGTGCCACCTGGGGCACTGGTTGGTTCAAGATATTC. Translated: CATWGTGWFKIF.

This clone was found a few times. TCRdb attributes to this sequence the protein of a much larger clone, which differs from the DNA translation at residue 6; a read error is likely, and the protein displayed is translated from the DNA. The V call is TRGV9, the J call TRGJ1 or TRGJ2. Since TCRdb gives no J gene, matching the DNA to germline was used here to assign it. V dropped 10 bases and J dropped 10; count of bases not matched to a gene: 13. CDR1 is GITISATS and CDR2 is ISYDGTV in the germline V gene (reference sequence). The CDR3 runs 11 residues. CDR3 sequence reads: CAFKGCWKKLF. The CDR3 DNA reads as TGTGCCTTCAAGGGTTGTTGGAAGAAACTCTTT.